The next 17 T cell receptor beta chains were all read from a single sample in a study of metastatic and nonmetastatic thyroid tumors. Patients had received no treatment of any kind before thyroid surgery. TCRdb used MiXCR to call clones anew from the PCR reads. The sample yields 20,000 to 25,000 clones, approximately 19% seen once. Material: blood. The source is a female donor with papillary thyroid cancer or a benign thyroid nodule (not recorded which). Some clones in this sample may be carry-over from other donors' samples.

Judged by abundance, this clone is medium-sized (0.01 to 0.1%). The J gene is TRBJ2-3, the V gene TRBV7-2; D remains unclear. V was trimmed by 2 bases and J by 4 bases, leaving 4 bases between them. CDR1 is SGHTA, CDR2 FQGNSA, per germline. There are 12 residues in the CDR3. CDR3 protein: CASSLSADTQYF. Written as DNA, the CDR3 is TGTGCCAGCAGCTTATCGGCAGATACGCAGTATTTT.

As to this clone: A much larger clone is a single base away; this may be a read error. Other nucleotide sequences in the sample specify the same CDR3. The chain employs TRBV29-1 and TRBJ2-4; 9 nucleotides match TRBD1. There are 14 residues in the CDR3. Germline CDR1 SQVTM, CDR2 ANQGSEA. The V gene end was trimmed by 6 bases and the J gene end by 9 bases; junction bases not matched to a gene: 12. The CDR3 DNA reads as TGCAGCGTCGTGACAGGGGGACGCGTGGGCATTCAGTACTTC. It specifies CSVVTGGRVGIQYF.

This clone was seen many times. The chain links TRBV15 to TRBJ2-5, with a weak D call TRBD2 (6 bases). The CDR3 length is 15 residues. Trimming stripped 0 bases from V and 4 bases from J, with 12 bases between. The V gene's germline CDR1 is LNHNV and CDR2 YYDKDF (reference sequence). CDR3 DNA sequence: TGTGCCACCAGCAGAGAACTAGCCCAGGGAGAGACCCAGTACTTC. Amino acid sequence: CATSRELAQGETQYF.

In this sample, this clone turned up many times. This chain joins TRBV20-1 and TRBJ1-1; D is unresolved. V shed 2 bases and J shed 4 bases, with 14 bases lying between them. The CDR3 runs 14 residues. CDR1 and CDR2 from the germline V gene are DFQATT and SNEGSKA (reference sequence). The chain's CDR3 is CSARPPGSSTEAFF. The CDR3 region has the DNA TGCAGTGCTAGACCCCCGGGGTCGAGCACTGAAGCTTTCTTT.

This clone was seen only a few times. The CDR3 coding sequence is TGTGCCAGCAGGTGGGGAGAGGCAGGGGCGGTTGGCTACACCTTC. This translates into CASRWGEAGAVGYTF. The rearrangement links TRBV28 to TRBJ1-2; TRBD1 might be the D (6 bases). Germline CDR1 MDHEN, CDR2 SYDVKM. V was trimmed by 6 bases and J by 7 bases, leaving 21 bases between them. This CDR3 contains 15 residues.

This clone was counted ten times or more. The V gene is TRBV7-6, the J gene TRBJ2-7; 7 bases are shared with TRBD1. The CDR3 covers 16 residues. The junction had 6 bases not matched to a gene; V was cut back by 1 base and J by 0 bases. The germline gives CDR1 SGHVS, CDR2 FNYEAQ. Here the CDR3 DNA reads TGTGCCAGCAGCTTAGTAGGGGGCCTAAGCTCCTACGAGCAGTACTTC. This encodes CASSLVGGLSSYEQYF.

A remark on this clone: One junction end does not reproduce the germline sequence, and a read error may be involved. The rearrangement links TRBV19 to TRBJ2-5, with 14 bases that match TRBD2. CDR3 length equals 17 residues. CDR1 and CDR2 (germline): LNHDA, SQIVND (reference sequence). The CDR3 DNA reads TGTGCCCGTAGTACGGGACTAGCGGGGGCCGCCAGTGAGACCCAGTACTTC. Its translation is CARSTGLAGAASETQYF.

In this sample, this clone turned up many times. The rearrangement uses TRBV7-3 and TRBJ2-1, with 11 bases lining up with TRBD2. The CDR3 length is 16 residues. From germline, CDR1 is SGHTA and CDR2 FQGTGA. With V trimmed by 4 bases and J by 2 bases, 4 bases remained unmatched. CDR3 sequence: CASSSHSGRAYNEQFF. Here the CDR3 DNA reads TGTGCCAGCAGCTCTCATAGCGGGAGGGCCTACAATGAGCAGTTCTTC.

This clone was picked up many times. The chain is built from TRBV11-2 and TRBJ1-1; D is ambiguous. The germline V gene encodes CDR1 SGHAT and CDR2 FQNNGV. Trimming removed 4 bases at V and 5 bases at J, with 14 bases between. The CDR3 covers 14 residues. CDR3 sequence: CASSSFRPLTEAFF. CDR3 nucleotide sequence: TGTGCCAGCAGCTCTTTCAGGCCCCTAACTGAAGCTTTCTTT.

This clone occurred many times. The chain carries TRBV4-1 and TRBJ2-5, with 7 nucleotides matching TRBD1. In germline, CDR1 is MGHRA, CDR2 YSYEKL. V lost 4 bases and J lost 2; bases outside the gene matches: 1. There are 13 residues in the CDR3. The CDR3 loop reads CASSLGQQETQYF. Here the CDR3 DNA reads TGCGCCAGCAGCCTGGGACAGCAAGAGACCCAGTACTTC.

This clone occurred many times. The CDR3 loop reads CASSLGVGTLNEQFF. In DNA form, the CDR3 reads TGTGCCAGCAGCTTAGGAGTGGGGACTCTCAATGAGCAGTTCTTC. The chain recombines TRBV11-2 with TRBJ2-1; TRBD2 is a possible D gene (6 bases). The CDR3 extends over 15 amino acids. Trimming took 1 base from V and 6 from J, leaving 13 bases between them. Germline V gives CDR1 SGHAT, CDR2 FQNNGV.

In this sample, this clone turned up many times. The V gene is TRBV3-1, the J gene TRBJ1-1; D perhaps matches TRBD1 (5 bases). The length of the CDR3 is 14 residues. V was trimmed by 0 bases and J by 2 bases, leaving 7 bases between them. CDR1 is LGHDT and CDR2 is YNNKEL in the germline V gene (reference sequence). The CDR3 bases are TGTGCCAGCAGCCAAGAGAGGGGAAACACTGAAGCTTTCTTT. It yields the protein CASSQERGNTEAFF.

This clone has a count of ten or more. The CDR3 protein is CASSPQGQGTGELFF. In DNA, the CDR3 is TGTGCCAGCTCACCACAGGGACAGGGGACCGGGGAGCTGTTTTTT. This chain uses TRBV18 with TRBJ2-2; 10 bases are shared with TRBD1. The germline CDR1 and CDR2 sequences are KGHSH and LQKENI. The CDR3 contains 15 residues. V trimming: 1 base; J trimming: 5 bases; junction bases outside the gene matches: 1.

This clone was observed many times. Since a much larger clone is just one base distant, this may be a read error. Other nucleotide sequences from this sample produce the same CDR3. The V and J genes are TRBV19 and TRBJ1-3; unclear D gene. Germline CDR1 is LNHDA and CDR2 is SQIVND (reference sequence). The length of the CDR3 is 11 residues. CDR3 amino acids: CASSSGNTIYF. The CDR3 DNA reads TGTGCCAGTAGTTCTGGGAACACCATATACTTT.

Ten or more counts support this clone. This chain links TRBV10-1 with TRBJ2-4, with TRBD2 as a possible D gene (6 bases). The CDR3 sequence is 16 residues long. The V end lost 2 bases, the J end lost 0 bases, and 11 bases lay between the germline ends. Per the germline V gene, CDR1 is WNHNN and CDR2 is SYGVQD (reference sequence). The CDR3 sequence: CASSEEAGIAKNIQYF. The CDR3 DNA sequence: TGCGCCAGCAGTGAGGAGGCGGGAATAGCCAAAAACATTCAGTACTTC.

This clone was counted ten times or more. The chain is built from TRBV2 and TRBJ1-1; D uncertain. Germline values: CDR1 SNHLY, CDR2 FYNNEI. The CDR3 runs to 13 residues. Trimming shortened V by 7 bases and J by 5 bases, and 14 bases separated the two germline ends. The CDR3 DNA reads as TGTGCCAGCATAGAAACAGCGGAAACTGAAGCTTTCTTT. Amino acids: CASIETAETEAFF. The entire variable domain, with the rest obtained from reference TRBV2 and TRBJ1-1, is as follows: EPEVTQTPSHQVTQMGQEVILRCVPISNHLYFYWYRQILGQKVEFLVSFYNNEISEKSEIFDDQFSVERPDGSNFTLKIRSTKLEDSAMYFCASIETAETEAFFGQGTRLTVV.

This clone was seen ten or more times. V usage is TRBV18 and J usage is TRBJ1-2; no definite D call. The CDR3 extends over 16 amino acids. Germline lookup yields CDR1 KGHSH and CDR2 LQKENI. Trimming removed 1 base from V and 0 bases from J, with 12 bases in between. For the CDR3, the DNA is TGTGCCAGCTCACCACTTTGGCAGGAGGCTAACTATGGCTACACCTTC. Amino acids: CASSPLWQEANYGYTF.